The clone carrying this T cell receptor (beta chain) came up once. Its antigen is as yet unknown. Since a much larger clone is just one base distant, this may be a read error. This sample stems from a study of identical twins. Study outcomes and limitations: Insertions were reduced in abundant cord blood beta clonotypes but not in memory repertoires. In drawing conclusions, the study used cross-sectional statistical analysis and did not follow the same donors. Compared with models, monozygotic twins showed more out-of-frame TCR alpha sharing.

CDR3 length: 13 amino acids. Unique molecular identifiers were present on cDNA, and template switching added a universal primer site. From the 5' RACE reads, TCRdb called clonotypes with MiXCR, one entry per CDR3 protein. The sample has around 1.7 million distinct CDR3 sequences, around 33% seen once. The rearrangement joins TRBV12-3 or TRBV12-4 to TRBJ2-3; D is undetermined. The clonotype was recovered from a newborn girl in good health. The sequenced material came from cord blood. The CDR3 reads CATPDRRTDMQYF. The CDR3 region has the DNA TGTGCCACCCCCGACCGACGCACAGATATGCAGTATTTT.